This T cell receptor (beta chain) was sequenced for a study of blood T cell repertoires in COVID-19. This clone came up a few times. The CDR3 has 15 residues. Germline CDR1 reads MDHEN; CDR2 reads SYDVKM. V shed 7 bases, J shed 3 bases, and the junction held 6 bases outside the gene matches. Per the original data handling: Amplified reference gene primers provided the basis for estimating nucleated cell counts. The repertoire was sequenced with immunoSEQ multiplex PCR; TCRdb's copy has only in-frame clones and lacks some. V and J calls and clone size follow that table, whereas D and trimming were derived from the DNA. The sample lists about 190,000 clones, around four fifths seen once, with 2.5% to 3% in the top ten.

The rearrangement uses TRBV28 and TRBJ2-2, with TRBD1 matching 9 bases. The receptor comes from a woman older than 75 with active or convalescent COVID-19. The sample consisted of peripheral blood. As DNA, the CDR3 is TGTGCCAGCAAAAAGTGGGACAGGGACACCGGGGAGCTGTTTTTT. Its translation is CASKKWDRDTGELFF. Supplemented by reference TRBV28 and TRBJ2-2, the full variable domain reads DVKVTQSSRYLVKRTGEKVFLECVQDMDHENMFWYRQDPGLGLRLIYFSYDVKMKEKGDIPEGYSVSREKKERFSLILESASTNQTSMYLCASKKWDRDTGELFFGEGSRLTVL.